The rows below give T cell receptor beta chains drawn from one sample of a study of cytomegalovirus exposure and HLA in healthy donors. TCRdb's copy holds only in-frame clones and misses some; the assay was immunoSEQ multiplex PCR. The table shows about 110,000 clones, with over 70% occurring only once. Sample: PBMCs. Receptors were obtained from a woman aged 40 to 50 in good health and CMV-seronegative. The CDR3 runs from the conserved cysteine through the conserved F or W. The order of the fields is D gene, V gene, clone size, J gene, CDR3 DNA, CDR3 protein. D genes are given only for firm matches. Not all rows give a size; the values are once, few, many and, for expanded clones, a class.

>NA|TRBV5-1|NA|TRBJ2-5
TGCGCCAGCAGGCCGGCGGGGGCCCAAGAGACCCAGTACTTC
CASRPAGAQETQYF
>TRBD2|TRBV11-2|once|TRBJ2-1
TGTGCCAGCAGCTTAACGGCTAGCGGGGCGTACAATGAGCAGTTCTTC
CASSLTASGAYNEQFF
>TRBD2|TRBV7-8|NA|TRBJ2-1
TGTGCCAGCAGCCCAGAGGGACTAGCGGGGCTACTCGCGTCCTACAATGAGCAGTTCTTC
CASSPEGLAGLLASYNEQFF
>NA|TRBV9|NA|TRBJ2-3
TGTGCCAGCAGCGTAGCTACGGGGTCTGCAGATACGCAGTATTTT
CASSVATGSADTQYF
>TRBD1|TRBV27|NA|TRBJ2-1
TGTGCCAGCAGTATTGCGACGGGACAGATCGAATACAATGAGCAGTTCTTC
CASSIATGQIEYNEQFF
>TRBD2|TRBV19|few|TRBJ2-1
TGTGCCAGTAGTATATACCGGCGGACTAGCGAGTACAATGAGCAGTTCTTC
CASSIYRRTSEYNEQFF
>TRBD2|TRBV19|few|TRBJ2-3
TGTGCCAGTAGTGTTCCCGGGACTAGTTGGGGCACAGATACGCAGTATTTT
CASSVPGTSWGTDTQYF
>NA|TRBV9|NA|TRBJ1-1
TGTGCCAGCAGCGTAGAGCCTCAGGGGAGGGCTGAAGCTTTCTTT
CASSVEPQGRAEAFF
>NA|TRBV7-2|NA|TRBJ1-3
TGTGCCAGCACCCTAGTCTCTGGAAACACCATATATTTT
CASTLVSGNTIYF
>TRBD1|TRBV5-5|NA|TRBJ1-1
TGTGCCAGCAGCTCGCTCGACAGGGCCACTGAAGCTTTCTTT
CASSSLDRATEAFF
>NA|TRBV7-8|NA|TRBJ1-5
TGTGCCAGCAGCTTCGGGAATCAGCCCCAGCATTTT
CASSFGNQPQHF
>TRBD1|TRBV5-3|NA|TRBJ2-7
TGTGCCAGAAGCCGCCACAGATGGACAGGGTACTACGAGCAGTACTTC
CARSRHRWTGYYEQYF